The clone carrying this TCR beta chain was seen repeatedly, ten times or more. Its antigen is currently unknown. The V end was cut by 0 bases, the J end by 2 bases, with 10 bases between. Germline loops: CDR1 MGHRA, CDR2 YSYEKL. The CDR3 has 15 amino acids. This record comes from a study of Graves' ophthalmopathy and Graves' hyperthyroidism. Study outcomes and limitations: Blood repertoires reportedly contained most expanded thyroid clonotypes above 0.001 frequency.

For repertoire sequencing, the TCR beta CDR3 regions were amplified from RNA transcripts. The first-round RT-PCR employed HTBI primers together with the Qiagen OneStep RT-PCR kit. A multiplex PCR was then performed as the second round. Each CDR3 protein gets one entry after TCRdb re-called the multiplex PCR reads with MiXCR. The sample carries 350,000 or so distinct CDR3 sequences, about a sixth recorded once. The TCR originated in an adult man with Graves' ophthalmopathy. What was sequenced was peripheral blood. This chain links TRBV4-1 with TRBJ2-5; D may be TRBD1 (5 bases). The CDR3 DNA sequence: TGCGCCAGCAGCCAAGATGACAGCTTTCAAGAGACCCAGTACTTC. This gives the protein CASSQDDSFQETQYF.